One sample yielded the 24 T cell receptor beta chains listed below, sequenced in a study of follicular helper T cells after annual influenza vaccination. Time point given: 2013-2014 season, 7 days after vaccination. The repertoire was sequenced with immunoSEQ multiplex PCR; TCRdb's copy has only in-frame clones and lacks some. The table lists about 5,300 clones, roughly 89% of them singletons, with approximately 1.5% in the top ten. Sequenced here: CXCR5+ CD38- circulating T follicular helper cells from blood, sampled 7 days after influenza vaccination. Subset described: circulating Tfh, non-naive CD4+CXCR5+PD-1+ (ICOS+CD38+ or ICOS-CD38-). The receptor set was obtained from an adult who received the influenza vaccine.

The CDR3 region is CASGLIADNEQFF. The CDR3 DNA reads TGTGCTAGTGGTTTGATAGCGGACAATGAGCAGTTCTTC. The gene calls are TRBV12-5 and TRBJ2-1, with D possibly being TRBD2 (6 bases). Germline-derived CDR1 and CDR2 are LGHNT and FRNRAP. V lost 2 bases to trimming and J lost 5 bases, with 7 bases between them. The CDR3 length is 13 residues.

This rearrangement joins TRBV5-4 to TRBJ2-5; D not resolved. Looked up from germline, CDR1 is SGHNT and CDR2 is YYREEE (reference sequence). V was clipped by 4 bases and J by 4 bases, with 5 bases between them. The CDR3 extends over 11 amino acids. Written as DNA, the CDR3 is TGTGCCAGCAGCCCCGGAGAGACCCAGTACTTC. Translating it yields CASSPGETQYF.

The chain is built from TRBV27 and TRBJ1-6; possibly TRBD1 for D (5 bases). CDR3 length equals 12 residues. The V gene's germline CDR1 is MNHEY and CDR2 SMNVEV (reference sequence). V lost 11 bases and J 7 bases, leaving 12 bases between the germline ends. CDR3 region: CAAQGPNSPLHF. The CDR3 DNA reads TGTGCCGCGCAGGGCCCAAATTCACCCCTCCACTTT.

Turning to this clone: This specimen includes other DNA sequences encoding the same CDR3. This chain connects TRBV29-1 to TRBJ2-2; D possibly corresponds to TRBD1 (5 bases). In germline, CDR1 is SQVTM, CDR2 ANQGSEA. V was shortened by 3 bases and J by 1 base, with 6 bases between the two germline ends. The CDR3 is made up of 13 amino acids. CDR3 nucleotides: TGCAGCGTTGATCAGGGGAACACCGGGGAGCTGTTTTTT. This codes for CSVDQGNTGELFF.

CDR3 sequence: CASMGEGHEQFF. CDR3 DNA sequence: TGTGCCAGCATGGGGGAGGGACATGAGCAGTTCTTC. The V and J genes are TRBV2 and TRBJ2-1, with 7 bases identical to TRBD2. J was trimmed by 8 bases and V by 7 bases; bases with no gene match: 5. The germline gives CDR1 SNHLY, CDR2 FYNNEI. The CDR3 sequence is 12 residues long. The full variable domain, with the rest looked up from reference TRBV2 and TRBJ2-1, is EPEVTQTPSHQVTQMGQEVILRCVPISNHLYFYWYRQILGQKVEFLVSFYNNEISEKSEIFDDQFSVERPDGSNFTLKIRSTKLEDSAMYFCASMGEGHEQFFGPGTRLTVL.

This clone has a handful of counts. J is TRBJ2-3 and V is TRBV9; TRBD2 matches 8 bases. V shed 2 bases and J 4 bases; nucleotides not matched to a gene: 0. The CDR3 loop spans 13 amino acids. Germline CDR1 reads SGDLS; CDR2 reads YYNGEE. DNA for the CDR3: TGTGCCAGCAGCGTTAGCGGGGCAGATACGCAGTATTTT. It yields the protein CASSVSGADTQYF. Full variable domain (rest looked up from reference TRBV9 and TRBJ2-3): DSGVTQTPKHLITATGQRVTLRCSPRSGDLSVYWYQQSLDQGLQFLIQYYNGEERAKGNILERFSAQQFPDLHSELNLSSLELGDSALYFCASSVSGADTQYFGPGTRLTVL.

This chain's CDR3 is CASSVAHGTVNEKLFF. CDR3 DNA sequence: TGTGCCAGCAGCGTAGCGCACGGGACAGTGAATGAAAAACTGTTTTTT. The chain employs TRBV9 and TRBJ1-4; TRBD1 matches at 7 bases. The CDR3 contains 16 residues. Germline values: CDR1 SGDLS, CDR2 YYNGEE. The ends lost 0 bases at V and 5 bases at J; junction bases unmatched: 7.

The chain joins TRBV19 to TRBJ1-1, with D possibly TRBD1 on 5 matching bases. The CDR3 extends over 13 amino acids. Per the germline V gene, CDR1 is LNHDA and CDR2 is SQIVND (reference sequence). V gave up 4 bases and J gave up 0 bases, with 6 bases separating them. The CDR3 here is CASSTTVNTEAFF. The CDR3, as DNA: TGTGCCAGTAGTACGACAGTGAACACTGAAGCTTTCTTT.

The chain links TRBV7-9 to TRBJ2-2, with D maybe TRBD1 (6 bases). V was trimmed by 5 bases and J by 6 bases, leaving 16 bases between them. CDR1 is SEHNR and CDR2 is FQNEAQ in the germline V gene (reference sequence). The CDR3 is 15 residues long. CDR3: CASSLPQGTAGELFF. The CDR3 nucleotides are TGTGCCAGCAGCCTCCCCCAGGGGACGGCCGGGGAGCTGTTTTTT.

This chain connects TRBV11-1 to TRBJ1-3; D may be TRBD1 (6 bases). Trimming removed 5 bases at V and 0 bases at J, with 23 bases between. The CDR3 is made up of 19 amino acids. Looked up from germline, CDR1 is SGHAT and CDR2 is FQDESV (reference sequence). CDR3 in DNA: TGTGCCAGCAGCCTCGGGACAAACCAAGAACTCCTCTCTGGAAACACCATATATTTT. This codes for CASSLGTNQELLSGNTIYF.

The table lists this clone with a few counts. The chain uses TRBV27 and TRBJ2-3; D remains ambiguous. This CDR3 has 13 residues. Germline loops: CDR1 MNHEY, CDR2 SMNVEV (reference sequence). Trimming shortened V by 6 bases and J by 2 bases, and 9 bases separated the two germline ends. Here the CDR3 DNA reads TGTGCCAGCAGCTATAAATCCACAGATACGCAGTATTTT. Residues: CASSYKSTDTQYF.

The chain has TRBV4-2 and TRBJ2-4, with TRBD2 identical over 11 bases. This CDR3 comprises 16 residues. The ends lost 0 bases at V and 10 bases at J; junction bases unmatched: 8. Germline V lookup: CDR1 LGHNA, CDR2 YNFKEQ. The CDR3 bases are TGTGCCAGCAGCCAAGATCGAACTAGCGGGAGTAATATTCAGTACTTC. It translates to CASSQDRTSGSNIQYF.

This clone has only one observation. The rearrangement joins TRBV18 to TRBJ2-2; 12 positions match TRBD2. CDR1 KGHSH and CDR2 LQKENI come from the germline V gene. V shed 5 bases and J 3 bases; nucleotides not matched to a gene: 1. This CDR3 has 15 residues. Here the CDR3 DNA reads TGTGCCAGCTCAAGGACTAGCGGGGACACCGGGGAGCTGTTTTTT. This encodes CASSRTSGDTGELFF. The full variable domain, with the rest looked up from reference TRBV18 and TRBJ2-2, is NAGVMQNPRHLVRRRGQEARLRCSPMKGHSHVYWYRQLPEEGLKFMVYLQKENIIDESGMPKERFSAEFPKEGPSILRIQQVVRGDSAAYFCASSRTSGDTGELFFGEGSRLTVL.

The genes are TRBV9 and TRBJ2-3; 8 bases match TRBD2. Trimming at V came to 1 base and at J to 3 bases, leaving 4 bases not matched to a gene. The CDR3 has 15 amino acids. Germline values: CDR1 SGDLS, CDR2 YYNGEE. CDR3 sequence (DNA): TGTGCCAGCAGCGTAACGGGACTAGGTACAGATACGCAGTATTTT. It is translated as CASSVTGLGTDTQYF.

The chain has TRBV7-8 and TRBJ2-2; D possibly corresponds to TRBD1 (6 bases). V dropped 5 bases and J dropped 2 bases, with 12 bases sitting between them. This CDR3 is 15 amino acids long. The germline CDR1 and CDR2 sequences are SGHVS and FQNEAQ. CDR3 nucleotides: TGTGCCAGCAGCCCGACAGGACGAAACACCGGGGAGCTGTTTTTT. The encoded protein is CASSPTGRNTGELFF.

The chain uses TRBV30 and TRBJ2-1; perhaps TRBD1 as D (6 bases). Trimming stripped 5 bases from V and 8 bases from J, with 10 bases between. Germline CDR1 reads GTSNPN; CDR2 reads SVGIG (reference sequence). CDR3 size: 11 residues. The CDR3 nucleotides are TGTGCCTGGTCACAGGGCGATGAGCAGTTCTTC. Translating gives CAWSQGDEQFF.

The gene calls are TRBV18 and TRBJ2-5; maybe TRBD1 (5 bases). V lost 3 bases, J lost 3 bases, and 11 bases lay in between. The CDR3 loop spans 14 amino acids. The germline CDR1 and CDR2 sequences are KGHSH and LQKENI. Written as DNA, the CDR3 is TGTGCCAGCTCACCGCAGGCAGGGAAAGAGACCCAGTACTTC. Its translation: CASSPQAGKETQYF.

The genes are TRBV27 and TRBJ2-7, with TRBD1 identical over 7 bases. Looked up from germline, CDR1 is MNHEY and CDR2 is SMNVEV (reference sequence). CDR3 length: 13 residues. Trimming cost V 8 bases and J 13 bases; bases outside gene matches: 17. CDR3 loop: CASGSGGHSLKYF. The CDR3 DNA is TGTGCCAGCGGCTCAGGGGGACATAGCCTAAAATACTTC.

This chain connects TRBV6-5 to TRBJ2-7, with 7 bases that match TRBD2. Germline CDR1 reads MNHEY; CDR2 reads SVGAGI. CDR3 size: 16 residues. Losses at the gene ends were 4 bases for V and 3 bases for J; bases not matched to a gene: 12. This CDR3 reads CASSSREGRGFYEQYF. In nucleotides, the CDR3 is TGTGCCAGCAGTTCCAGGGAGGGGAGAGGGTTCTACGAGCAGTACTTC.

This chain connects TRBV6-1 to TRBJ1-2, with 9 nucleotides matching TRBD1. The CDR3 length is 13 residues. Unmatched junction bases numbered 5, after V lost 6 bases and J lost 6 bases. CDR1 and CDR2 from the germline V gene are MNHNS and SASEGT. CDR3 protein: CASRTGGFNGYTF. CDR3 sequence (DNA): TGTGCCAGCAGGACAGGGGGTTTTAATGGCTACACCTTC.

CDR3 DNA: TGTGCCAGCAGCTTCGGACCACAGGGGGTGGGCTATGGCTACACCTTC. This gives the protein CASSFGPQGVGYGYTF. The genes are TRBV5-6 and TRBJ1-2; 8 bases are shared with TRBD1. The length of the CDR3 is 16 residues. The V and J ends lost 2 bases and 4 bases, in that order; junction bases with no gene match: 10. The germline V gene has CDR1 SGHDT and CDR2 YYEEEE.

The chain links TRBV9 to TRBJ2-3; 15 bases map to TRBD2. Per germline, CDR1 SGDLS and CDR2 YYNGEE. This CDR3 is built from 18 residues. The junction had 12 bases not matched to a gene; V was cut back by 5 bases and J by 5 bases. The CDR3 DNA is TGTGCCAGCAGTCGCGGACTAGCGGGGGGGCAAGGGCAAGATACGCAGTATTTT. Amino acid sequence: CASSRGLAGGQGQDTQYF.

This rearrangement joins TRBV4-2 to TRBJ1-3; D not resolved. Trimming left V 2 bases short and J 0 bases short, with 8 bases between. The CDR3 spans 15 residues. Germline V gene data show CDR1 as LGHNA and CDR2 as YNFKEQ. Here the CDR3 DNA reads TGTGCCAGCAGCCAATTCGGAGACTCTGGAAACACCATATATTTT. Translation: CASSQFGDSGNTIYF.

The chain couples TRBV4-2 to TRBJ2-1; D is perhaps TRBD2 (6 bases). The V end was cut by 2 bases, the J end by 0 bases, with 14 bases between. CDR1 and CDR2 (germline): LGHNA, YNFKEQ. This CDR3 is built from 17 residues. The CDR3 DNA sequence: TGTGCCAGCAGCCAAAAGGGCTCCGGGAGCTCCTACAATGAGCAGTTCTTC. The encoded protein is CASSQKGSGSSYNEQFF.